Listed here are 9 T cell receptor beta chains from one sample, sequenced in a study of beta chain features in type 1 diabetes. The isolated RNA, all of it, was reverse transcribed, so expressed TCRB transcripts were what got sequenced. Using immunoSEQ multiplex PCR, the repertoire was profiled, and TCRdb retains in-frame clones only, with some absent. The table has roughly 40,000 clones, approximately 60% seen once. Sample: Tregs from blood. The source of these receptors is a woman aged 25 to 45 in good health.

The chain is built from TRBV21-1 and TRBJ2-2; the D call TRBD1 from the table was never checked on the DNA. TRBV21-1 is given as a pseudogene. CDR3 length equals 17 residues. CDR3 bases: TGTGCCAGCAGCAAAGGTTGGAGGGGGCTGAACACCGGGGAGCTGTTTTTT. Translating gives CASSKGWRGLNTGELFF.

The sample holds one count of this clone. This chain links TRBV7-2 with TRBJ2-5; 10 bases are shared with TRBD2. The tail of the sequence fits TRBJ2-7 better, so the J call may be wrong. Looked up from germline, CDR1 is SGHTA and CDR2 is FQGNSA. The CDR3 loop spans 15 amino acids. CDR3 nucleotides: TGTGCCAGCAGCTTAGGTAGCGGGAGGTTCTACGAGCAGTACTTC. Translating it yields CASSLGSGRFYEQYF.

The V gene is TRBV30, the J gene TRBJ2-2; 7 nucleotides line up with TRBD2. Germline V lookup: CDR1 GTSNPN, CDR2 SVGIG (reference sequence). V trimming: 8 bases; J trimming: 0 bases; junction bases outside the gene matches: 6. The CDR3 sequence is 14 residues long. The CDR3 reads CAGGGPANTGELFF. The DNA for the CDR3 is TGTGCCGGGGGGGGACCAGCGAACACCGGGGAGCTGTTTTTT.

This chain uses TRBV7-2 with TRBJ2-7; 10 bases are a match to TRBD1. Germline V gene lookup returns CDR1 SGHTA and CDR2 FQGNSA. CDR3 length: 15 residues. With 3 bases clipped from V and 0 bases from J, the junction kept 2 bases outside the gene matches. The CDR3 loop reads CASSFGTGVSYEQYF. In nucleotides, the CDR3 is TGTGCCAGCAGCTTCGGGACAGGGGTCTCCTACGAGCAGTACTTC.

The V and J genes are TRBV29-1 and TRBJ2-7, with TRBD1 identical over 7 bases. V shed 7 bases, J shed 3 bases, and the junction held 9 bases outside the gene matches. Per germline, CDR1 SQVTM and CDR2 ANQGSEA. The length of the CDR3 is 13 residues. The CDR3 reads CSAQTGPDYEQYF. CDR3 DNA: TGCAGCGCTCAGACAGGGCCCGACTACGAGCAGTACTTC.

The chain links TRBV4-1 to TRBJ2-3, with 11 bases fitting TRBD2. This CDR3 has 16 amino acids. The ends lost 4 bases at V and 2 bases at J; junction bases unmatched: 5. Germline values: CDR1 MGHRA, CDR2 YSYEKL. The CDR3 bases are TGCGCCAGCAGCCCCAGACTAGCGGGGTCCACAGATACGCAGTATTTT. This sequence encodes CASSPRLAGSTDTQYF.

This clone was seen a few times. The chain couples TRBV7-2 to TRBJ2-7, with 10 bases that match TRBD2. The CDR3 length is 14 residues. Germline V gene lookup returns CDR1 SGHTA and CDR2 FQGNSA. V trimming: 4 bases; J trimming: 2 bases; junction bases outside the gene matches: 2. As DNA, the CDR3 is TGTGCCAGCAGCTCGCTAGCGGGGGCCTACGAGCAGTACTTC. Its translation: CASSSLAGAYEQYF.

The genes are TRBV18 and TRBJ1-4; D may be TRBD1 (6 bases). From germline, CDR1 is KGHSH and CDR2 LQKENI. V was clipped by 4 bases and J by 0 bases, with 12 bases between them. The CDR3 is 16 residues long. CDR3 sequence (DNA): TGTGCCAGCTCACAGGGACAACAAGCAACTAATGAAAAACTGTTTTTT. This encodes CASSQGQQATNEKLFF.

This clone was observed a handful of times. The CDR3 sequence: CASSPGGSGYEQYF. The CDR3 DNA reads TGTGCCAGCAGTCCGGGGGGGTCGGGGTACGAGCAGTACTTC. The chain couples TRBV6-1 to TRBJ2-7, with 8 nucleotides matching TRBD2. Trimming removed 5 bases from V and 4 bases from J; junction bases left unmatched: 7. The germline CDR1 and CDR2 sequences are MNHNS and SASEGT. The length of the CDR3 is 14 residues.